These 7 T cell receptor beta chains originate from one sample sequenced in a study of T cell changes during pregnancy in multiple sclerosis. Libraries were prepared by immunoSEQ multiplex PCR; TCRdb keeps only in-frame clonotypes and omits some of them. The data contain about 73,000 clones, roughly 92% of them seen just once; the ten biggest clones take up approximately 2.8%. The sample was peripheral blood, taken in the third trimester of pregnancy. Every receptor here comes from a female donor in good health, enrolled as a control in a pregnancy study.

The rearrangement joins TRBV14 to TRBJ2-7; 7 nucleotides align to TRBD1. J lost 6 bases, V lost 3 bases, and 11 bases had no gene match. Germline V gene data show CDR1 as SGHDN and CDR2 as FVKESK. The length of the CDR3 is 15 residues. The CDR3 region has the DNA TGTGCCAGCAGCCATCCCCATGGACAGGTCGGCGAGCAGTACTTC. Amino acids: CASSHPHGQVGEQYF.

The table lists this clone with a count of one. The genes are TRBV19 and TRBJ2-3, with D perhaps matching TRBD2 (5 bases). Between the trimmed V and J ends, which lost 3 bases and 4 bases, there was a span of 14 bases. Germline V lookup: CDR1 LNHDA, CDR2 SQIVND (reference sequence). There are 15 residues in the CDR3. The CDR3 DNA follows: TGTGCCAGTAGTATGCCGGGGATAGGAGCAGATACGCAGTATTTT. Protein: CASSMPGIGADTQYF.

The DNA for the CDR3 is TGCAGTGCTAGTAGGGGGTATGAGCAGTTCTTC. Amino acids: CSASRGYEQFF. The chain carries TRBV20-1 and TRBJ2-1; maybe TRBD1 (6 bases). Germline-derived CDR1 and CDR2 are DFQATT and SNEGSKA (reference sequence). The CDR3 runs 11 residues. Trimming took off 3 bases at V and 8 bases at J, with 8 bases between the two ends.

This clone was counted once. J is TRBJ2-7 and V is TRBV6-1; 9 nucleotides agree with TRBD1. CDR3 size: 14 residues. Germline lookup yields CDR1 MNHNS and CDR2 SASEGT. V was pared by 3 bases and J by 4 bases, with 4 bases of the junction left unmatched. The DNA of the CDR3 is TGTGCCAGCAGTGATCCGGGACAGGGATACGAGCAGTACTTC. It specifies CASSDPGQGYEQYF.

With regard to this clone: Other nucleotide sequences in the sample specify the same CDR3. This rearrangement joins TRBV6-5 to TRBJ2-7; D possibly corresponds to TRBD2 (5 bases). The CDR3 has 12 residues. Per the germline V gene, CDR1 is MNHEY and CDR2 is SVGAGI. V shed 2 bases and J shed 6 bases, with 8 bases lying between them. The CDR3 here is CASSYPGGEQYF. Written as DNA, the CDR3 is TGTGCCAGCAGTTACCCCGGAGGCGAGCAGTACTTC.

V gene TRBV29-1 combines with J gene TRBJ1-2; D is unclear. The CDR3 runs 13 residues. Germline loops: CDR1 SQVTM, CDR2 ANQGSEA. Deletions cut 0 bases from V and 2 bases from J, with 7 bases between. CDR3 sequence reads: CSVEEAGNYGYTF. The CDR3 DNA sequence: TGCAGCGTTGAAGAGGCGGGGAACTATGGCTACACCTTC.

The J gene is TRBJ1-2, the V gene TRBV2; the D gene is possibly TRBD1 (5 bases). Germline lookup yields CDR1 SNHLY and CDR2 FYNNEI. V lost 5 bases, J lost 1 base, and 17 bases lay in between. This CDR3 is 16 amino acids long. The CDR3 protein is CASSSRTPHFNYGYTF. The CDR3 coding sequence is TGTGCCAGCAGTAGTAGGACACCTCATTTTAACTATGGCTACACCTTC.